This record looks at one TCR beta chain sequence and its context. Its antigen remains unknown. The CDR3 has 15 amino acids. Germline lookup yields CDR1 SGDLS and CDR2 YYNGEE. TCRdb reworked the 5' RACE reads into one entry per CDR3 protein, no DNA. The sample has fewer than 550,000 distinct CDR3 sequences; the top ten hold approximately 2.3%. This entry is derived from a study of monozygotic twins with inflammatory bowel disease. Overall study results and limits: Healthy twins shared more clonotypes with others than IBD patients, most markedly active ones.

The source of this sequence is a human donor with ulcerative colitis or Crohn's disease, or a healthy co-twin of an affected twin (not recorded which). The sample comprised blood. The chain couples TRBV9 to TRBJ2-1; lacking DNA, the TRBD2 call made by TCRdb goes unchecked. CDR3 sequence reads: CASSAASGRRNEQFF.